This T cell receptor (beta chain) appears in the sequencing data of a study of cytomegalovirus exposure and HLA in healthy donors. Study results and limitations: TCR beta V segments were, for the most part, productive about 87% or about 30% of the time in an earlier analysis. The study recorded more than 150 TCR beta chains that were cytomegalovirus-associated.

V shed 4 bases and J shed 8 bases, with 14 bases lying between them. Germline CDR1 is MNHNY and CDR2 is SVGAGI (reference sequence). This CDR3 comprises 14 residues. This clone was counted a few times. The target antigen is unknown. PCR used 60 Vbeta primers and 13 Jbeta primers. The method was immunoSEQ multiplex PCR; TCRdb's version includes in-frame clones alone and lacks a portion of them. The sample gives 90,000 or so clones, roughly 75% of which show up once; 3.5% to 5% is in the top ten. This chain connects TRBV6-6 to TRBJ1-4; the D is unclear. The source of this sequence is a man in his 60s in good health and CMV-seronegative. Sequencing input: PBMCs. CDR3 residues: CASSWREAGEKLFF. CDR3 in DNA: TGTGCCAGCAGTTGGAGGGAGGCGGGCGAAAAACTGTTTTTT.